Included here is one T cell receptor beta chain sequence, with context. Its antigen is as yet unknown. The blood was taken when hyperthyroidism was first diagnosed, before any ophthalmopathy symptoms showed up. This entry belongs to a study of T cells in Graves' hyperthyroidism and ophthalmopathy. General study findings and limits: The model's output predicted ophthalmopathy at a median of roughly seven months prior to onset. Most thyroid clonotypes expanded above 0.001 appeared in blood too.

RNA transcripts gave rise to amplified TCR beta CDR3 regions. Using the HTBI primer set, a first-round RT-PCR was run on the TCR CDR3. TCRdb ran MiXCR on the multiplex PCR reads and lists one entry per CDR3 protein. The sample shows around 700,000 distinct CDR3 sequences, 18% of them seen only once. CDR3 length: 15 amino acids. The V and J ends lost 4 bases and 6 bases respectively, with 16 bases between them. Per germline, CDR1 MNHGY and CDR2 SVAAGI. This chain uses TRBV6-9 with TRBJ1-5, with D possibly TRBD1 on 6 matching bases. Sequenced material: blood. This clonotype was sampled from a woman between 50 and 59 years old with Graves' hyperthyroidism that later progressed to Graves' ophthalmopathy. Here the CDR3 DNA reads TGTGCCAGCAGTTTCATGACAGGAGAAGGTCAGCCCCAGCATTTT. It translates to CASSFMTGEGQPQHF.